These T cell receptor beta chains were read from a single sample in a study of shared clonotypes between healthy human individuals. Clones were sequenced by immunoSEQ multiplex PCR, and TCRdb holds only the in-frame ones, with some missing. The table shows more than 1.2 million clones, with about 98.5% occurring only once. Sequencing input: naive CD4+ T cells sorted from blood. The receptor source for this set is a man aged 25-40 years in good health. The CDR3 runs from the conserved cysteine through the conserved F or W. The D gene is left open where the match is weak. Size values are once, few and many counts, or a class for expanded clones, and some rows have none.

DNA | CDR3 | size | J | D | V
TGTGCCAGTAGTTCACAGGGAGTCTATGGCTACACCTTC | CASSSQGVYGYTF | - | TRBJ1-2 | - | TRBV19
TGCGCCAGCAGCCTTTCCCGGGACAATCGTGGCGAGCAGTACTTC | CASSLSRDNRGEQYF | - | TRBJ2-7 | - | TRBV5-1
TGTGCCACCGGGGGGACAGACACAGATACGCAGTATTTT | CATGGTDTDTQYF | - | TRBJ2-3 | - | TRBV10-3
TGTGCCAGCAGACCACCGGGACAGGGCTACAATGAGCAGTTCTTC | CASRPPGQGYNEQFF | - | TRBJ2-1 | TRBD1 | TRBV28
TGCGCCAGCAGCTTAACACTAGACACTGAAGCTTTCTTT | CASSLTLDTEAFF | - | TRBJ1-1 | - | TRBV5-1
TGTGCCAGCAGCTCCGAGGGCGTTCGGAATCAGCCCCAGCATTTT | CASSSEGVRNQPQHF | - | TRBJ1-5 | - | TRBV7-8
TGTGCCAGCAGCTTGGTTCAGGGGAGCAACGAGCAGTACTTC | CASSLVQGSNEQYF | - | TRBJ2-7 | - | TRBV5-4
TGTGCCAGCAACCCAACCGGGGCCGCCAACACTGAAGCTTTCTTT | CASNPTGAANTEAFF | - | TRBJ1-1 | - | TRBV14
TGCGCCAGCAGCCAAGAGGGGCGGGAAAATACGCAGTATTTT | CASSQEGRENTQYF | - | TRBJ2-3 | - | TRBV4-3
TGTGCCAGCAGCGGGAGGGGGACGGGACGGTCCTACGAGCAGTACTTC | CASSGRGTGRSYEQYF | - | TRBJ2-7 | - | TRBV11-2
TGTGCCATCAACCCAGGACAGGGGACCGGGGAGCTGTTTTTT | CAINPGQGTGELFF | - | TRBJ2-2 | TRBD1 | TRBV10-3
TGCGCCAGCAGCTTGGGGGGTAGCGGCAGAGAGACCCAGTACTTC | CASSLGGSGRETQYF | - | TRBJ2-5 | - | TRBV5-1
TGTGCCAGCAGTTCATCCCTGGGACTAGCGGGAGGGCCAACGCAGTATTTT | CASSSSLGLAGGPTQYF | - | TRBJ2-3 | TRBD2 | TRBV28
TGCGCCAGCAGCGTCGGAGTGGGTCGGCAAGAGACCCAGTACTTC | CASSVGVGRQETQYF | - | TRBJ2-5 | - | TRBV5-1
TGTGCCAGCACGGACCTCTATGGCTACACCTTC | CASTDLYGYTF | - | TRBJ1-2 | - | TRBV18
TGTGCCAGCAGTTACGGGGGGAAGAACACTGAAGCTTTCTTT | CASSYGGKNTEAFF | - | TRBJ1-1 | - | TRBV6-6
TGTGCCAGCAGCGTAGAAGCGGGAGTAGGTACAATCAGTGAGCAGTTCTTC | CASSVEAGVGTISEQFF | - | TRBJ2-1 | TRBD2 | TRBV9
TGTGCCAGCAGCCGTCCCGGCACCGGGGAGCTGTTTTTT | CASSRPGTGELFF | - | TRBJ2-2 | - | TRBV7-2
TGTGCCAGCAGCTTCCCAGCGGCGGCTCCAACAGCCAAAAACATTCAGTACTTC | CASSFPAAAPTAKNIQYF | - | TRBJ2-4 | - | TRBV7-2
TGTGCCAGCAGTCCTCCCGACGTTAGACTGTTTTTT | CASSPPDVRLFF | - | TRBJ1-4 | - | TRBV7-9
TGCGCCAGCAGCGCAGACCAAACAGATACGCAGTATTTT | CASSADQTDTQYF | - | TRBJ2-3 | - | TRBV5-1
TGTGCCACCAGCCATGGACAGGACGGAGATTACATTCAGTACTTC | CATSHGQDGDYIQYF | - | TRBJ2-4 | TRBD1 | TRBV15
TGTGCCAGCAGCTTCAGGGTAATCGATGAGCAGTTCTTC | CASSFRVIDEQFF | - | TRBJ2-1 | - | TRBV7-8
TGTGCCAGCAGCCCCGGACTAGCCGGGGAGCTGTTTTTT | CASSPGLAGELFF | - | TRBJ2-2 | TRBD2 | TRBV9
TGTGCCAGCAGCTTAACTGCCGGGAGACTCAATGAGCAGTTCTTC | CASSLTAGRLNEQFF | - | TRBJ2-1 | - | TRBV11-3
TGTGCCAGCAGCCCAGGAGGACTAGCGGGAGTCCGGGAGACCCAGTACTTC | CASSPGGLAGVRETQYF | once | TRBJ2-5 | TRBD2 | TRBV9
TGCGCCAGCAGCTGGGGGGGACGCCTGTCCTACGAGCAGTACTTC | CASSWGGRLSYEQYF | - | TRBJ2-7 | TRBD2 | TRBV5-1
TGTGCCAGCAGCTTGTCTAGCGGGAGGTACACAGATACGCAGTATTTT | CASSLSSGRYTDTQYF | - | TRBJ2-3 | TRBD2 | TRBV5-4
TGTGCCATCAGTGAAGAGGATTTAAGAACCCAGTACTTC | CAISEEDLRTQYF | - | TRBJ2-5 | - | TRBV10-3
TGTGCCAGCAGTGCCTTAGCGGGAGGGCCCTGGAAGACCCAGTACTTC | CASSALAGGPWKTQYF | - | TRBJ2-5 | TRBD2 | TRBV6-1
TGTGCCAGCAGCGTCCGTAGCGGGAGGGCATCCTACAATGAGCAGTTCTTC | CASSVRSGRASYNEQFF | - | TRBJ2-1 | TRBD2 | TRBV9
TGTGCCAGCAGCCCCTTCTACGAGCAGTACTTC | CASSPFYEQYF | - | TRBJ2-7 | - | TRBV5-8
TGTGCCAGCAGCCCAAAACTCCGGGACCACACCGGGGAGCTGTTTTTT | CASSPKLRDHTGELFF | - | TRBJ2-2 | - | TRBV7-9
TGTGCCAGCAGCTTAGGGAGGACTTACAATGAGCAGTTCTTC | CASSLGRTYNEQFF | - | TRBJ2-1 | - | TRBV7-2